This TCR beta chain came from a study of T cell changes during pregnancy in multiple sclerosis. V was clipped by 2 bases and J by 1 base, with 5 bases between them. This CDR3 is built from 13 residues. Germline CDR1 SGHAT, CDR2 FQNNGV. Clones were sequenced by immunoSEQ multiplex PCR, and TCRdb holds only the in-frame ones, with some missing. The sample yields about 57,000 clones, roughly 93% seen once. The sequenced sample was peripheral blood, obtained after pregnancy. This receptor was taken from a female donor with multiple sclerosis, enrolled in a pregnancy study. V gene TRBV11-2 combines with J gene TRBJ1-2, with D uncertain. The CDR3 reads CASSLYSNYGYTF. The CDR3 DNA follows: TGTGCCAGCAGCTTATACAGTAACTATGGCTACACCTTC.